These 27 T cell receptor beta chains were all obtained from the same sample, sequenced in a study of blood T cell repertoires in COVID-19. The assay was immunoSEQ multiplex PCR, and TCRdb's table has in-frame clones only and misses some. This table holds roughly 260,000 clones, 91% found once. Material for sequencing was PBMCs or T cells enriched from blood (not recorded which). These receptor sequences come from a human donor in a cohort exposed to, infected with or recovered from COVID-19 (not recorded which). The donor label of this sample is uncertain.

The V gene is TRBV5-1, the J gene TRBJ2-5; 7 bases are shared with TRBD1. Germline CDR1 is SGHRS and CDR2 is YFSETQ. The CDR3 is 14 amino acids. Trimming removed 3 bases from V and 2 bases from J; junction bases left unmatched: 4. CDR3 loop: CASSWRQGQETQYF. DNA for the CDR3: TGCGCCAGCAGCTGGAGACAGGGACAAGAGACCCAGTACTTC. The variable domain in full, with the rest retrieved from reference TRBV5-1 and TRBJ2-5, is KAGVTQTPRYLIKTRGQQVTLSCSPISGHRSVSWYQQTPGQGLQFLFEYFSETQRNKGNFPGRFSGRQFSNSRSEMNVSTLELGDSALYLCASSWRQGQETQYFGPGTRLLVL.

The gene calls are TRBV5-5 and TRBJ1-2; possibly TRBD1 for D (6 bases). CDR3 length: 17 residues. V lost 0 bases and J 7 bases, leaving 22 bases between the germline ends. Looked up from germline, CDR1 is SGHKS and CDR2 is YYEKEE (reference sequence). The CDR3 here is CASSLGRYGQTRGGYTF. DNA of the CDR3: TGTGCCAGCAGCTTGGGGCGCTACGGACAGACAAGGGGTGGCTACACCTTC.

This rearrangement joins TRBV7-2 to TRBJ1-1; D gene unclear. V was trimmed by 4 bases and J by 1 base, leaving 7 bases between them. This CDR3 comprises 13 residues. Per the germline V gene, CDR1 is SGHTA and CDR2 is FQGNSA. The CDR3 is CASSSSGNTEAFF. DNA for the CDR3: TGTGCCAGCAGCTCGTCGGGGAACACTGAAGCTTTCTTT.

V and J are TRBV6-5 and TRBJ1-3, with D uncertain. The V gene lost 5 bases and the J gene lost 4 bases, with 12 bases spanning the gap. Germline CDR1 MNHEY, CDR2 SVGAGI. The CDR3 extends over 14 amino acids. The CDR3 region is CASSPLIRGNTIYF. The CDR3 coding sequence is TGTGCCAGCAGTCCCTTGATCAGGGGAAACACCATATATTTT.

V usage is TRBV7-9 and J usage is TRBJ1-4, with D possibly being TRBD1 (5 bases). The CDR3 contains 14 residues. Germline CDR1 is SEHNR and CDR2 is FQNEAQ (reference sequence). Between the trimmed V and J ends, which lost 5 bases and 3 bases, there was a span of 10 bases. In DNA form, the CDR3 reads TGTGCCAGCAGCGAGGACAACTCTAATGAAAAACTGTTTTTT. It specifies CASSEDNSNEKLFF.

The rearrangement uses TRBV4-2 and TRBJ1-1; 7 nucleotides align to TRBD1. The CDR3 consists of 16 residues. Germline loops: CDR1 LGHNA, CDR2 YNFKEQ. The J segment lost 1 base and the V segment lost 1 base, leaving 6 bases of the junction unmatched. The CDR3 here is CASSQALYRGNTEAFF. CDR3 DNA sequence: TGTGCCAGCAGCCAAGCCCTCTACAGGGGGAACACTGAAGCTTTCTTT.

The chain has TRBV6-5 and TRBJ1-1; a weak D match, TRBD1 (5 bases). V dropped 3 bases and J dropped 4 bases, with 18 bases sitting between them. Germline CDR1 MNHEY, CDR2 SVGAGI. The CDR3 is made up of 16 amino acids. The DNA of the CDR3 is TGTGCCAGCAGTTATTCTCTCGGTAGGGGTGCCACTGAAGCTTTCTTT. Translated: CASSYSLGRGATEAFF.

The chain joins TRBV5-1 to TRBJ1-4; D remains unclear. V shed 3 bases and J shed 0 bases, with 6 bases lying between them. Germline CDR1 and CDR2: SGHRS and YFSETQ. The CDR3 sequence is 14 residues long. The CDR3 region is CASSSLSTNEKLFF. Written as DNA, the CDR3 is TGCGCCAGCAGCTCTCTTTCAACTAATGAAAAACTGTTTTTT.

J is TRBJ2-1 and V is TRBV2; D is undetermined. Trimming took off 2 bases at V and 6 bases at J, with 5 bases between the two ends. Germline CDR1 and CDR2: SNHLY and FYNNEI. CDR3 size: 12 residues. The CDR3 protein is CASSENGNEQFF. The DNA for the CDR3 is TGTGCCAGCAGTGAAAACGGCAATGAGCAGTTCTTC.

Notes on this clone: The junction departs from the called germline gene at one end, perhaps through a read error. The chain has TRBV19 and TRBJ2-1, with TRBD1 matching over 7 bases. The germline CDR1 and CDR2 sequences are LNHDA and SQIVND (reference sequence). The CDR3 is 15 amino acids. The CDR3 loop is CASSIIGGSNNEQFF. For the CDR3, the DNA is TGTGCCAGTAGTATCATAGGGGGCTCCAACAATGAGCAGTTCTTC.

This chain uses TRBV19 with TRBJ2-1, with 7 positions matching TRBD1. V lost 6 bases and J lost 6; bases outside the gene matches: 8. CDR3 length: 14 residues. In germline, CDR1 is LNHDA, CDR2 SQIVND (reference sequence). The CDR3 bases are TGTGCCAGTAGACGCAGTGGGACAGTCAATGAGCAGTTCTTC. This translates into CASRRSGTVNEQFF.

The CDR3 loop is CASSHGQVNSPLHF. Written as DNA, the CDR3 is TGTGCCAGCAGCCACGGACAGGTTAATTCACCCCTCCACTTT. The genes are TRBV6-5 and TRBJ1-6; 7 bases map to TRBD1. The ends lost 6 bases at V and 6 bases at J; junction bases unmatched: 5. The CDR3 consists of 14 residues. CDR1 is MNHEY and CDR2 is SVGAGI in the germline V gene.

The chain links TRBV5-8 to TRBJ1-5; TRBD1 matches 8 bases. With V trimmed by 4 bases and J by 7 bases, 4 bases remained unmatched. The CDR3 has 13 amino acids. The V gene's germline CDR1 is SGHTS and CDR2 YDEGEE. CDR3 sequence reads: CASSHDRGQPQHF. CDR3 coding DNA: TGTGCCAGCAGCCACGACAGGGGCCAGCCCCAGCATTTT.

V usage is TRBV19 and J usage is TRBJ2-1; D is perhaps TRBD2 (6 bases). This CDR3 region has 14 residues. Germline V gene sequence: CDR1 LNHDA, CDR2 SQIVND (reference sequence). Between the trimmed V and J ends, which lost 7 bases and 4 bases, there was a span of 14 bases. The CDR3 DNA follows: TGTGCCAGTATGGAGTTGGGGACTTACAATGAGCAGTTCTTC. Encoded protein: CASMELGTYNEQFF.

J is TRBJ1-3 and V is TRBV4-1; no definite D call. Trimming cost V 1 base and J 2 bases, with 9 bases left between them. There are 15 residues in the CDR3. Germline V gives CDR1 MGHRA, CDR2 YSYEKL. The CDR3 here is CASSQVAPAGNTIYF. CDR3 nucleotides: TGCGCCAGCAGCCAAGTAGCCCCAGCTGGAAACACCATATATTTT.

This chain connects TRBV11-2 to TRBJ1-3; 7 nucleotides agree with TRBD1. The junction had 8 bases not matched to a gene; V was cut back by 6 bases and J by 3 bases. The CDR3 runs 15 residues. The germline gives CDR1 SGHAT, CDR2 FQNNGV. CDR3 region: CASRGIQGLGNTIYF. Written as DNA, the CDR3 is TGTGCCAGCAGGGGGATACAGGGGCTTGGAAACACCATATATTTT.

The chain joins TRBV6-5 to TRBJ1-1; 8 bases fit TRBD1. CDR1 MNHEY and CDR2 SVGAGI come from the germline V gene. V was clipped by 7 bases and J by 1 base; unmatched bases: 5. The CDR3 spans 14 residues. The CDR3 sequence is CASTLDRANTEAFF. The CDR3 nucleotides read TGTGCCAGCACTTTGGACAGGGCGAACACTGAAGCTTTCTTT.

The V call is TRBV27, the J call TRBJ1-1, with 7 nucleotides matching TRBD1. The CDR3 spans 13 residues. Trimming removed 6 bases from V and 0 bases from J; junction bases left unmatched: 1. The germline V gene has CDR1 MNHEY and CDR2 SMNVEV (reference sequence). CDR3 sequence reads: CASRTGLNTEAFF. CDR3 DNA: TGTGCCAGCAGGACAGGGTTGAACACTGAAGCTTTCTTT.

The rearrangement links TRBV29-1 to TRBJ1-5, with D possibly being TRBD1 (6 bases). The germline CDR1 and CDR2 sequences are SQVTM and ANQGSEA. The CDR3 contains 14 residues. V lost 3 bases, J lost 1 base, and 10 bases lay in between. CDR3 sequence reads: CSVDGGQSNQPQHF. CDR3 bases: TGCAGCGTTGACGGGGGGCAGAGCAATCAGCCCCAGCATTTT.

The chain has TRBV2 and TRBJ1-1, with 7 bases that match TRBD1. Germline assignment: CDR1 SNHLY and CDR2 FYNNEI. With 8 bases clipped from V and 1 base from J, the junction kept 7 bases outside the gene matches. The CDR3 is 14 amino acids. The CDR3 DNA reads TGTGCCAGCCTCGGGACAGTATCGAACACTGAAGCTTTCTTT. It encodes CASLGTVSNTEAFF. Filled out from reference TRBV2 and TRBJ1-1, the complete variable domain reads EPEVTQTPSHQVTQMGQEVILRCVPISNHLYFYWYRQILGQKVEFLVSFYNNEISEKSEIFDDQFSVERPDGSNFTLKIRSTKLEDSAMYFCASLGTVSNTEAFFGQGTRLTVV.

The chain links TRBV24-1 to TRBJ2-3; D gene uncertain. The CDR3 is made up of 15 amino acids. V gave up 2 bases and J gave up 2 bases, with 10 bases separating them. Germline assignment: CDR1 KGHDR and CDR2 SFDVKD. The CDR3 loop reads CATSDSRTFTDTQYF. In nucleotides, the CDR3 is TGTGCCACCAGTGATTCCCGCACATTCACAGATACGCAGTATTTT.

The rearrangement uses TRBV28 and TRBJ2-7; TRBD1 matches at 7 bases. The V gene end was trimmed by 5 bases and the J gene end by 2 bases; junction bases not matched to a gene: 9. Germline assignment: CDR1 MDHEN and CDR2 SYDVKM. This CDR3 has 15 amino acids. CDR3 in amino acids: CASSRPGQLAYEQYF. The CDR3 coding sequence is TGTGCCAGCAGTAGACCGGGACAGCTTGCCTACGAGCAGTACTTC.

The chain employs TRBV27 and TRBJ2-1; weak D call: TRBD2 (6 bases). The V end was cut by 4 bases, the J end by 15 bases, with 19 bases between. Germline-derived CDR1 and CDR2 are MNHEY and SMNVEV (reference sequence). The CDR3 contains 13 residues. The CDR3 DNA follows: TGTGCCAGCAGTTCAACCTCACTAGTGCGGGGGTTCTTC. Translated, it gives CASSSTSLVRGFF.

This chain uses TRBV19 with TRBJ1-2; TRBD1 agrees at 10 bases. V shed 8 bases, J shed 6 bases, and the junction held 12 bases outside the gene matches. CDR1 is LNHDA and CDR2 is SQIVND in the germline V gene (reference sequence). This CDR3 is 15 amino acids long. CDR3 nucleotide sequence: TGTGCCAGTTCCACCCGTCGCGGGACAGGGGATGGCTACACCTTC. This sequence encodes CASSTRRGTGDGYTF.

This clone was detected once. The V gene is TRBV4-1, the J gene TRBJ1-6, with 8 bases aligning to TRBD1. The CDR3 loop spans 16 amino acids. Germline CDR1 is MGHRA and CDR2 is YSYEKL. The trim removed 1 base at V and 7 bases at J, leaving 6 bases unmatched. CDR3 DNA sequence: TGCGCCAGCAGCCAAGGGACAGGGAATCGGAATTCACCCCTCCACTTT. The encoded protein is CASSQGTGNRNSPLHF.

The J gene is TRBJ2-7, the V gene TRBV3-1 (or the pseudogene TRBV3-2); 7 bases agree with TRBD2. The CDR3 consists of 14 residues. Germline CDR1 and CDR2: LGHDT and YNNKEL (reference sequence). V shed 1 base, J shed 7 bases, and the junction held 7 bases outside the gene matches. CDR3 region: CASSQGAGEREQYF. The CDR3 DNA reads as TGTGCCAGCAGCCAAGGGGCGGGGGAGCGAGAGCAGTACTTC.

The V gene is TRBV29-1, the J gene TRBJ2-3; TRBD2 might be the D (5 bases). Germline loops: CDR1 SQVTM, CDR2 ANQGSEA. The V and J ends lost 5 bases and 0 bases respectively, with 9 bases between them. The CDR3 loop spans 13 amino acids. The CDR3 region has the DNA TGCAGCGTTCCACCGGGGAGCACAGATACGCAGTATTTT. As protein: CSVPPGSTDTQYF.